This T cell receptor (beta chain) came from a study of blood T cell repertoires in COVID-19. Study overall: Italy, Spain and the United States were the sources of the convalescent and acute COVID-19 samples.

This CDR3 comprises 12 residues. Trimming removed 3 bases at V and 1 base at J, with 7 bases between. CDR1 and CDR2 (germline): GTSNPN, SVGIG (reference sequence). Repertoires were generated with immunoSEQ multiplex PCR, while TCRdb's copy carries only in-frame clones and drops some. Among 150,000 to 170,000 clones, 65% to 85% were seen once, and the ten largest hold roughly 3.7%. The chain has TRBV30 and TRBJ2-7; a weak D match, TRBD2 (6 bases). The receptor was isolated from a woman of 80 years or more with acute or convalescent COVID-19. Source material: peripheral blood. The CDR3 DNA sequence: TGTGCCTGGAGCGCGGGATCCTACGAGCAGTACTTC. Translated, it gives CAWSAGSYEQYF.